A selection of T cell receptor beta chains follows, all from one sample in a study of blood T cell repertoires in COVID-19. Produced via immunoSEQ multiplex PCR; TCRdb's table is partial and in-frame only. The table shows 50,000 to 70,000 clones, with approximately 83% occurring only once. The specimen was peripheral blood. The source of these receptors is a man older than 75 with COVID-19, enrolled during active disease. Both conserved end residues are part of each CDR3. A D gene is named only where the DNA matches it firmly. Size tells how often a clone was seen (once, few, many) or the class of an expanded clone, and some rows leave it out.

j_gene: TRBJ1-1; d_gene: .; len: 17; v_gene: TRBV5-5; abundance: .; CDR3aa: CASSLAGSYSPGTEAFF; CDR3nt: TGTGCCAGCAGCTTGGCTGGCAGTTATTCCCCGGGGACTGAAGCTTTCTTT
j_gene: TRBJ1-5; d_gene: .; len: 15; v_gene: TRBV19; abundance: .; CDR3aa: CASTSTRGNNQPQHF; CDR3nt: TGTGCCAGTACCTCGACGCGGGGAAACAATCAGCCCCAGCATTTT
j_gene: TRBJ1-6; d_gene: TRBD1; len: 15; v_gene: TRBV6-5; abundance: .; CDR3aa: CASNPTGGYNSPLHF; CDR3nt: TGTGCCAGCAATCCGACAGGGGGCTATAATTCACCCCTCCACTTT
j_gene: TRBJ2-7; d_gene: TRBD2; len: 16; v_gene: TRBV6-2/TRBV6-3; abundance: .; CDR3aa: CASSYRSGTTPWEQYF; CDR3nt: TGTGCCAGCAGTTACCGCTCCGGGACTACCCCATGGGAGCAGTACTTC
j_gene: TRBJ2-3; d_gene: TRBD1; len: 15; v_gene: TRBV5-1; abundance: .; CDR3aa: CASSPQQGATDTQYF; CDR3nt: TGCGCCAGCAGCCCTCAACAGGGGGCAACAGATACGCAGTATTTT
j_gene: TRBJ1-1; d_gene: .; len: 14; v_gene: TRBV24-1; abundance: .; CDR3aa: CATSDPNRNTEAFF; CDR3nt: TGTGCCACCAGTGACCCCAACAGGAACACTGAAGCTTTCTTT
j_gene: TRBJ1-5; d_gene: .; len: 14; v_gene: TRBV27; abundance: .; CDR3aa: CASSFRPGGQPQHF; CDR3nt: TGTGCCAGCAGTTTTCGTCCGGGAGGTCAGCCCCAGCATTTT
j_gene: TRBJ2-2; d_gene: .; len: 16; v_gene: TRBV3-1/TRBV3-2; abundance: few; CDR3aa: CASSSPPQRYTGELFF; CDR3nt: TGTGCCAGCAGCTCCCCCCCCCAGCGGTACACCGGGGAGCTGTTTTTT
j_gene: TRBJ1-5; d_gene: TRBD1; len: 13; v_gene: TRBV6-5; abundance: .; CDR3aa: CASRTTGNQPQHF; CDR3nt: TGTGCCAGCAGAACGACAGGGAATCAGCCCCAGCATTTT
j_gene: TRBJ1-3; d_gene: .; len: 15; v_gene: TRBV9; abundance: once; CDR3aa: CASSVGGLSGNTIYF; CDR3nt: TGTGCCAGCAGCGTAGGGGGCCTCTCTGGAAACACCATATATTTT
j_gene: TRBJ1-5; d_gene: .; len: 13; v_gene: TRBV15; abundance: once; CDR3aa: CATSRATNQPQHF; CDR3nt: TGTGCCACCAGCAGAGCCACAAATCAGCCCCAGCATTTT